The rows below give T cell receptor beta chains drawn from one sample of a study of T cell changes during pregnancy in multiple sclerosis. Repertoires were generated with immunoSEQ multiplex PCR, while TCRdb's copy carries only in-frame clones and drops some. The sample has roughly 87,000 clones, about 94% seen once; the top ten hold under 1.5%. Sequencing used peripheral blood, obtained in the third trimester of pregnancy. The receptors come from a female donor in good health, enrolled as a control in a pregnancy study. The conserved cysteine and the conserved F or W are not part of the CDR3 here. A D gene is named only where the DNA matches it firmly.

TRBJ2-7	TRBD2	TRBV27	ASRRTSGKMGEQY
TRBJ1-1	-	TRBV7-9	ASSPSGSEIEAF
TRBJ2-1	TRBD2	TRBV28	ASSSYSGRAYNEQF
TRBJ2-7	TRBD2	TRBV7-2	ASSLEAGGPYEQY
TRBJ2-5	TRBD1	TRBV28	ASSSRHGTDFQETQY
TRBJ1-2	TRBD1	TRBV27	ATGGTGKVGYT
TRBJ2-6	-	TRBV5-4	ASSLFLSGANVLT
TRBJ2-3	-	TRBV30	AWSMALGADTQY
TRBJ2-2	TRBD2	TRBV5-1	ASRSPGLAGPGELF
TRBJ2-1	TRBD2	TRBV7-9	ASSPTTSGSWDEQF
TRBJ2-5	TRBD1	TRBV5-1	ASSLTGGQETQY
TRBJ2-1	-	TRBV12-5	ASGLAGVDEQF
TRBJ1-2	TRBD1	TRBV2	ASSRQGDGYT
TRBJ1-2	-	TRBV2	ASRETGSTGYT
TRBJ2-1	TRBD1	TRBV27	ASSFGQAVEQF
TRBJ2-3	-	TRBV7-9	ASSPIRADTQY
TRBJ2-7	-	TRBV18	ASSPPQRASYEQY
TRBJ1-1	-	TRBV6-6	ASSYSTDGLEAF
TRBJ1-1	-	TRBV5-1	ASGQGSTGKAF
TRBJ2-7	-	TRBV7-9	ASSPGTYEQY
TRBJ1-5	-	TRBV6-1	ASSENWANNQPQH
TRBJ2-7	-	TRBV27	ASSWDGSSYEQY
TRBJ1-1	-	TRBV5-4	ASSPDQGSTEAF
TRBJ2-7	TRBD1	TRBV27	ASSLSTGAYEQY
TRBJ2-5	TRBD2	TRBV4-1	ASSQDLGGRGTQY
TRBJ1-2	TRBD1	TRBV5-5	ASSPAGGYGYT
TRBJ1-3	-	TRBV18	ASSPGTISSGNTIY
TRBJ2-7	-	TRBV13	ASSFQGSYEQY
TRBJ2-7	-	TRBV5-1	ASSTGQTQY
TRBJ2-5	-	TRBV2	ASNSEGSETQY
TRBJ2-1	-	TRBV5-1	ASSTGGEQF
TRBJ2-3	TRBD2	TRBV7-9	ASGRGEGSSTDTQY
TRBJ2-7	-	TRBV19	ASKPRGGLSYEQY
TRBJ2-1	TRBD1	TRBV4-1	ASSHPGQGENEQF
TRBJ2-7	TRBD1	TRBV27	ASSPGTGYEQY
TRBJ2-5	-	TRBV5-1	ASSIGTPQETQY
TRBJ1-1	-	TRBV11-2	ASSLPGNTEAF